The rows below give T cell receptor beta chains drawn from one sample of a study of cytomegalovirus exposure and HLA in healthy donors. Sequencing used immunoSEQ multiplex PCR; TCRdb keeps in-frame clones, though not all of them. Of under 200,000 clones in the sample, around 80% were seen once. The sequencing input was PBMCs. The receptor set was obtained from a man aged 35 to 55 in good health and CMV-seropositive. CDR3s include the opening cysteine and the closing phenylalanine or tryptophan. D genes are given only for firm matches. Clone size is shown for a subset of rows, as once, few, many or a class of expanded clone.

TRBD2 TRBJ2-3 - TRBV27 CASSLKGRGGREDTQYF TGTGCCAGCAGTTTAAAAGGGCGGGGGGGCCGGGAAGATACGCAGTATTTT
- TRBJ1-2 - TRBV14 CASSPKQNYGYTF TGTGCCAGCAGCCCGAAACAGAACTATGGCTACACCTTC
TRBD1 TRBJ1-5 - TRBV6-1 CASRTGQISNQPQHF TGTGCCAGCAGAACGGGACAGATTAGCAATCAGCCCCAGCATTTT
TRBD1 TRBJ1-6 - TRBV30 CAWSYRGSPLHF TGTGCCTGGAGCTACAGGGGATCACCCCTCCACTTT
TRBD2 TRBJ2-1 - TRBV7-2 CASSLGLAGVYNEQFF TGTGCCAGCAGCTTAGGACTAGCGGGGGTGTACAATGAGCAGTTCTTC
- TRBJ1-1 - TRBV18 CASSRARNTEAFF TGTGCCAGCTCACGCGCACGGAACACTGAAGCTTTCTTT
- TRBJ1-2 - TRBV27 CASSYGPGGGYTF TGTGCCAGCAGTTACGGGCCCGGAGGTGGCTACACCTTC
TRBD1 TRBJ1-2 - TRBV15 CATSTPRGQVFGYTF TGTGCCACCAGCACGCCGCGGGGACAGGTATTCGGCTACACCTTC
TRBD2 TRBJ2-1 - TRBV5-1 CASSESGTSDFYNEQFF TGCGCCAGCAGCGAGTCCGGGACTAGCGACTTCTACAATGAGCAGTTCTTC
TRBD1 TRBJ1-5 - TRBV12-5 CASGLADRGDQPQHF TGTGCTAGTGGTTTGGCGGACAGGGGTGATCAGCCCCAGCATTTT
TRBD1 TRBJ1-6 - TRBV7-2 CASSLEGQGYSPLHF TGTGCCAGCAGCTTAGAGGGACAGGGGTATTCACCCCTCCACTTT
TRBD1 TRBJ2-7 - TRBV5-1 CASRDRTYEQYF TGCGCCAGCCGGGACAGGACCTACGAGCAGTACTTC
- TRBJ2-4 - TRBV28 CASSSQLLIQYF TGTGCCAGCAGTTCGCAACTCCTCATTCAGTACTTC
TRBD2 TRBJ2-2 few TRBV6-6 CASSVIAGGRTGELFF TGTGCCAGCAGTGTCATAGCGGGGGGGCGGACCGGGGAGCTGTTTTTT
- TRBJ1-1 - TRBV5-6 CASSADSSLNTEAFF TGTGCCAGCAGCGCGGACAGCAGTTTGAACACTGAAGCTTTCTTT
TRBD1 TRBJ2-1 few TRBV5-4 CASSRDSRTLGEQFF TGTGCCAGCAGCCGGGACAGCCGAACTCTGGGTGAGCAGTTCTTC
- TRBJ2-7 - TRBV5-1 CASSLEVSGRGEQYF TGCGCCAGCAGCTTGGAAGTGTCAGGGCGAGGCGAGCAGTACTTC
TRBD2 TRBJ2-5 - TRBV7-2 CASRPSGGTQETQYF TGTGCCAGCAGACCGAGCGGGGGTACCCAAGAGACCCAGTACTTC
- TRBJ2-3 - TRBV7-2 CASSLVGGDASPDTQYF TGTGCCAGCAGCTTAGTTGGGGGCGATGCATCTCCAGATACGCAGTATTTT
- TRBJ2-1 few TRBV5-1 CASRPAPPTGNEQFF TGCGCCAGCAGGCCCGCGCCACCCACTGGCAATGAGCAGTTCTTC
TRBD1 TRBJ1-1 - TRBV6-1 CASSSDRGTEAFF TGTGCCAGCAGTAGTGACAGGGGCACTGAAGCTTTCTTT
- TRBJ1-2 - TRBV27 CASSFYTYHKTF TGTGCCAGCAGTTTTTACACGTACCATAAGACCTTC
TRBD1 TRBJ1-4 - TRBV29-1 CSVNSDRDGEKLFF TGCAGCGTCAACTCGGACAGGGATGGGGAAAAACTGTTTTTT
TRBD2 TRBJ2-7 - TRBV6-5 CASNLAGGREQYF TGTGCCAGCAATCTAGCGGGGGGGCGAGAGCAGTACTTC
- TRBJ2-7 - TRBV19 CASKRQDSYEQYF TGTGCCAGTAAGCGACAGGACTCCTACGAGCAGTACTTC
TRBD1 TRBJ1-5 - TRBV12-5 CASGRNTGTGDQPQHF TGTGCTAGTGGCCGGAACACCGGGACAGGAGATCAGCCCCAGCATTTT
- TRBJ2-2 - TRBV2 CASSLTLTTGELFF TGTGCCAGCAGCTTGACTCTTACCACCGGGGAGCTGTTTTTT
TRBD2 TRBJ2-1 - TRBV4-3 CASSQALAGGNPSYNEQFF TGCGCCAGCAGCCAAGCGCTAGCGGGGGGGAACCCTTCCTACAATGAGCAGTTCTTC
- TRBJ1-3 - TRBV19 CASSLASGNTIYF TGTGCCAGTTCTCTAGCTTCTGGAAACACCATATATTTT
- TRBJ2-3 - TRBV27 CASSFDRQIDTQYF TGTGCCAGCAGTTTTGACAGACAGATAGATACGCAGTATTTT
- TRBJ2-5 - TRBV5-6 CASSKDQGWQETQYF TGTGCCAGCAGCAAAGACCAGGGGTGGCAAGAGACCCAGTACTTC
- TRBJ2-1 once TRBV19 CASSNQRSSEQFF TGTGCCAGTAGTAACCAGCGCTCGTCTGAGCAGTTCTTC
TRBD1 TRBJ1-1 - TRBV6-5 CASSDRGITEAFF TGTGCCAGCAGCGACAGGGGTATCACTGAAGCTTTCTTT
- TRBJ2-7 - TRBV21-1 CASSKVAGRSYEQYF TGTGCCAGCAGCAAAGTTGCAGGTCGATCCTACGAGCAGTACTTC
- TRBJ1-3 - TRBV28 CASSLSDTGNTIYF TGTGCCAGCAGTTTATCTGACACTGGAAACACCATATATTTT
- TRBJ2-7 - TRBV4-1 CASSQAGKRATGSHF TGCGCCAGCAGCCAAGCCGGGAAGAGGGCAACAGGGTCCCACTTC
- TRBJ1-2 once TRBV30 CAWSSGWGLGYTF TGTGCCTGGAGTTCGGGGTGGGGTCTCGGCTACACCTTC
- TRBJ2-2 - TRBV5-1 CASSLSGPGELFF TGCGCCAGCAGCCTATCAGGACCCGGGGAGCTGTTTTTT
- TRBJ2-5 - TRBV7-9 CASSLGQVQETQYF TGTGCCAGCAGCTTAGGACAGGTCCAAGAGACCCAGTACTTC
TRBD1 TRBJ1-2 - TRBV23-1 CASSQKEKGGASGYTF TGCGCCAGCAGTCAAAAAGAGAAAGGGGGCGCCTCTGGCTACACCTTC
- TRBJ1-1 - TRBV30 CAWSPSGVTEAFF TGTGCCTGGAGTCCCTCGGGGGTTACTGAAGCTTTCTTT
- TRBJ1-3 - TRBV7-9 CASSLFSERVGNTIYF TGTGCCAGCAGCTTATTCTCAGAGCGCGTTGGAAACACCATATATTTT
TRBD2 TRBJ2-2 few TRBV29-1 CSVDSLASGGTGELFF TGCAGCGTTGATAGTCTGGCTAGCGGGGGGACCGGGGAGCTGTTTTTT
TRBD1 TRBJ1-2 - TRBV5-4 CASSFGQAEGGYTF TGTGCCAGCAGCTTCGGACAGGCCGAAGGGGGCTACACCTTC